Included here is one T cell receptor (beta chain) sequence, with context. Its antigen is still unknown. This record belongs to a study of Ad26.COV2.S vaccination and SARS-CoV-2 variants. For the study at large: Once, or twice with 56 days between doses, Ad26.COV2.S was given intramuscularly.

Treatment: around 19 received Ad26.COV2.S at low or high dose, single or two shots; about 5 received placebo; per-sample allocation not given. Collection of the samples took place on day 63 after the first injection of vaccine or placebo. Assay: immunoSEQ multiplex PCR; the TCRdb copy retains only in-frame clones and omits some. The sample has hundreds of thousands of clones; roughly 86% are singletons. The CDR3 has 14 residues. The V segment lost 8 bases and the J segment 4 bases; nucleotides outside the gene matches: 9. General observations from the study: Non-spike TCR breadth did not differ much between vaccine and placebo recipients.

The TCR sequence derives from a person aged 18-60 years who received the Ad26.COV2.S COVID-19 vaccine or a placebo. The sample was peripheral blood, taken in a trial of Ad26.COV2.S vaccine versus placebo. This chain connects TRBV23-1 to TRBJ2-5; 8 nucleotides align to TRBD2. TRBV23-1 is annotated as an ORF whose role is uncertain. The CDR3 sequence: CASPRIGGGETQYF. The CDR3 nucleotides read TGCGCCAGCCCTCGAATCGGGGGGGGAGAGACCCAGTACTTC.